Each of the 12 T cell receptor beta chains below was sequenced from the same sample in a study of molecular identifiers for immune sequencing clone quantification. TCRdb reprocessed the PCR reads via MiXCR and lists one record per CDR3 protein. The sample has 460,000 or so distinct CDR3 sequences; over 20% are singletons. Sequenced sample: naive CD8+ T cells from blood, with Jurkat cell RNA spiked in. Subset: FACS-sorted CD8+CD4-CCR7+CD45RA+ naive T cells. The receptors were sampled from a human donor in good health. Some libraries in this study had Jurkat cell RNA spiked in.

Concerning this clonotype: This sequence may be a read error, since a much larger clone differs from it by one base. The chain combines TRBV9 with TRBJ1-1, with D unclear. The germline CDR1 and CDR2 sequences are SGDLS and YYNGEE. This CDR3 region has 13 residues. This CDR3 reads CAGSPRGRPEAFF. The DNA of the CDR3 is TGTGCCGGCAGCCCCCGTGGCCGGCCTGAAGCTTTCTTT.

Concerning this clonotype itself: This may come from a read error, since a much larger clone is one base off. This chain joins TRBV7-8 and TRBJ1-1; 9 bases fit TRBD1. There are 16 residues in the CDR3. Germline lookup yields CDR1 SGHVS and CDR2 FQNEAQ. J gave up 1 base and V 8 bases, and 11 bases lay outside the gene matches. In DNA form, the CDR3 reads TGTGCCAGCGGCTACTCGGACAGGGGATGGAACACTGAAGCTTTCTTT. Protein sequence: CASGYSDRGWNTEAFF.

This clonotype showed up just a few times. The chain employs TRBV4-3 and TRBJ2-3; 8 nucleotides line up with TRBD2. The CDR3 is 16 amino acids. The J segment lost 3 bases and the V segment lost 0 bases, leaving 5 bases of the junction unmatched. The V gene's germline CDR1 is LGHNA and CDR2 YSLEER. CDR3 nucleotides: TGCGCCAGCAGCCAAGAATTAGCGGGGTGGACAGATACGCAGTATTTT. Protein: CASSQELAGWTDTQYF.

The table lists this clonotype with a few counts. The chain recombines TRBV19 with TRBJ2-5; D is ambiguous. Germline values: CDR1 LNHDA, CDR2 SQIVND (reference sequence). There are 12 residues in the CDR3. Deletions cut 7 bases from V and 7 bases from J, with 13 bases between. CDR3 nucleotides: TGTGCCAGTATAGCCTCAACGGGGACCCAGTACTTC. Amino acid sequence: CASIASTGTQYF.

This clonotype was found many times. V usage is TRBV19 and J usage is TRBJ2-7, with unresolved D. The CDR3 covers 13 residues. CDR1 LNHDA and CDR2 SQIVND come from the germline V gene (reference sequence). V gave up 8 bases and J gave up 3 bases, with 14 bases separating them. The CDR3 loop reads CASGPGLNYEQYF. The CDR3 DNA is TGTGCCAGTGGGCCCGGGCTAAACTACGAGCAGTACTTC.

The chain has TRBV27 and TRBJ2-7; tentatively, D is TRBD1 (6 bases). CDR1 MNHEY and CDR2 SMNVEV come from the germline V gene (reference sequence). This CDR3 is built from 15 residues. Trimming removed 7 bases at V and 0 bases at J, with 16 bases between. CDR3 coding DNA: TGTGCCAGCAACGTGGACAGCAGCAGCTCCTACGAGCAGTACTTC. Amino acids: CASNVDSSSSYEQYF.

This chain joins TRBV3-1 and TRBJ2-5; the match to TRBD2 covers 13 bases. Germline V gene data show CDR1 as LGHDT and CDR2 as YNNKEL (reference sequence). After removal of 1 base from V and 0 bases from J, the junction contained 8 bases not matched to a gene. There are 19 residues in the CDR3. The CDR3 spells CASSQVSLAGGPYQETQYF. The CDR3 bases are TGTGCCAGCAGCCAAGTGTCACTAGCGGGGGGGCCATACCAAGAGACCCAGTACTTC.

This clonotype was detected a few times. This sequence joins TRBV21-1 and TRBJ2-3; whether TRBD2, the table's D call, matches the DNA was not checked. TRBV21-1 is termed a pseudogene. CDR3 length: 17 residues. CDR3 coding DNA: TGTGCCAGCAGCAAGTCTAGCGGAGGGGGATGGGCAGATACGCAGTATTTT. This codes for CASSKSSGGGWADTQYF.

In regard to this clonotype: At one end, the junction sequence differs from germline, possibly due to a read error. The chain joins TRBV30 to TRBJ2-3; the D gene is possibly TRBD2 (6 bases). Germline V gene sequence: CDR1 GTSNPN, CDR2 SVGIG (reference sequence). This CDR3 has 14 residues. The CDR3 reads CAWGSGQGSEGVLF. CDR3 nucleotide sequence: TGTGCCTGGGGTTCTGGTCAGGGATCGGAGGGTGTCCTTTTT. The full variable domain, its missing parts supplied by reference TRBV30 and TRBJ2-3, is SQTIHQWPATLVQPVGSPLSLECTVEGTSNPNLYWYRQAAGRGLQLLFYSVGIGQISSEVPQNLSASRPQDRQFILSSKKLLLSDSGFYLCAWGSGQGSEGVLFGPGTRLTVL.

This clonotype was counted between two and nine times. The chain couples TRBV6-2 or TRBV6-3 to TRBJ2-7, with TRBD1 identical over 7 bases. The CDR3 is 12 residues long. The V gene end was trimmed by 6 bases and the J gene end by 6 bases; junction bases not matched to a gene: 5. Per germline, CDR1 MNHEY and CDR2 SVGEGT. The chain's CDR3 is CASSGTVVEQYF. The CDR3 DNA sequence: TGTGCCAGCAGCGGGACAGTTGTCGAGCAGTACTTC.

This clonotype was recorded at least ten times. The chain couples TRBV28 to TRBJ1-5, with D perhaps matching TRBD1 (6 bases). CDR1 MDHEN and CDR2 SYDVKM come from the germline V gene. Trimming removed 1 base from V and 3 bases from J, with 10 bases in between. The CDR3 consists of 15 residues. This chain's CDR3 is CASSLLQGHNQPQHF. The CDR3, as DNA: TGTGCCAGCAGTTTATTACAGGGCCACAATCAGCCCCAGCATTTT. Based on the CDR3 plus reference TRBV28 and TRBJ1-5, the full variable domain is DVKVTQSSRYLVKRTGEKVFLECVQDMDHENMFWYRQDPGLGLRLIYFSYDVKMKEKGDIPEGYSVSREKKERFSLILESASTNQTSMYLCASSLLQGHNQPQHFGDGTRLSIL.

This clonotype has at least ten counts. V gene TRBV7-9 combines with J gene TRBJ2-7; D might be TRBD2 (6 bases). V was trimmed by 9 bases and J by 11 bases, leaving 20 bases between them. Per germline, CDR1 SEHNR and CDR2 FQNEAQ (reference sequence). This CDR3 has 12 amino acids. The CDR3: CASFAPGDGEYF. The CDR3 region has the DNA TGTGCCAGTTTCGCACCGGGGGACGGGGAGTACTTC.